These 23 T cell receptor beta chains share one sample of origin, sequenced in a study of patients and donors after allogeneic stem cell transplantation. One entry per CDR3 protein, called by TCRdb with MiXCR from the RT-PCR reads. This sample carries 400,000 to 500,000 distinct CDR3 sequences, 16% of them seen once, and the ten largest clones take about 7%. Sequencing input: blood, either unsorted or a sorted T cell fraction (not recorded which). The receptors were gathered from a human donor who was either an allogeneic HSCT recipient or a stem cell or donor lymphocyte infusion donor (not recorded which). It is not recorded whose cells these are; they may come from a transplant donor.

The chain is built from TRBV3-1 and TRBJ2-7; 12 positions agree with TRBD2. Germline values: CDR1 LGHDT, CDR2 YNNKEL (reference sequence). The V gene end was trimmed by 1 base and the J gene end by 3 bases; junction bases not matched to a gene: 13. The CDR3 is 19 residues long. The DNA of the CDR3 is TGTGCCAGCAGCCAAGTTGGGACAGCTCGACTAGCGGGAGTCTACGAGCAGTACTTC. It codes for CASSQVGTARLAGVYEQYF.

In its sample, this clonotype was seen a few times. The chain uses TRBV30 and TRBJ1-1, with D hard to call. There are 13 residues in the CDR3. Trimming shortened V by 0 bases and J by 5 bases, and 10 bases separated the two germline ends. Germline CDR1 reads GTSNPN; CDR2 reads SVGIG (reference sequence). The CDR3 spells CAWSVFEGTEAFF. CDR3 sequence (DNA): TGTGCCTGGAGTGTATTTGAAGGGACTGAAGCTTTCTTT.

This clonotype was picked up a small number of times. The gene calls are TRBV20-1 and TRBJ1-6, with D possibly matching TRBD1 (6 bases). Germline V CDR1 and CDR2: DFQATT, SNEGSKA (reference sequence). V lost 3 bases to trimming and J lost 7 bases, with 13 bases between them. The CDR3 has 14 residues. CDR3 nucleotide sequence: TGCAGTGCTAGGAAGGACAGCGCCAATTCACCCCTCCACTTT. Translating it yields CSARKDSANSPLHF.

This clonotype was seen more than once but under ten times. The CDR3, as DNA: TGTGCCAGCAGTGTGACTAGCGGGGGCACAGATACGCAGTATTTT. Amino acids: CASSVTSGGTDTQYF. The chain uses TRBV6-1 and TRBJ2-3; 11 bases map to TRBD2. The CDR3 totals 15 residues. After removal of 4 bases from V and 1 base from J, the junction contained 1 base not matched to a gene. Germline V gives CDR1 MNHNS, CDR2 SASEGT.

This clonotype was observed at least ten times. This rearrangement joins TRBV10-3 to TRBJ1-2, with 9 bases matching TRBD1. The CDR3 consists of 15 residues. V was pared by 7 bases and J by 3 bases, with 9 bases of the junction left unmatched. The germline V gene encodes CDR1 ENHRY and CDR2 SYGVKD. CDR3 nucleotides: TGTGCCATCAACGGCCGGGACAGGGTAGACTATGGCTACACCTTC. This codes for CAINGRDRVDYGYTF.

The chain uses TRBV6-1 and TRBJ2-7, with 11 bases matching TRBD1. The ends lost 5 bases at V and 3 bases at J; junction bases unmatched: 3. This CDR3 has 14 amino acids. Germline values: CDR1 MNHNS, CDR2 SASEGT. CDR3 region: CASSRGTGGYEQYF. CDR3 nucleotide sequence: TGTGCCAGCAGTCGGGGGACAGGGGGCTACGAGCAGTACTTC.

The V gene is TRBV6-5, the J gene TRBJ1-1; maybe TRBD1 (5 bases). From germline, CDR1 is MNHEY and CDR2 SVGAGI. Trimming left V 4 bases short and J 1 base short, with 13 bases between. The CDR3 has 15 amino acids. Here the CDR3 reads CASSFSGLTNTEAFF. In nucleotides, the CDR3 is TGTGCCAGCAGTTTTTCGGGACTGACGAACACTGAAGCTTTCTTT.

The chain uses TRBV3-1 and TRBJ2-7; D possibly corresponds to TRBD1 (5 bases). The CDR3 covers 14 residues. Trimming took 0 bases from V and 4 from J, leaving 10 bases between them. Germline V gives CDR1 LGHDT, CDR2 YNNKEL (reference sequence). The DNA of the CDR3 is TGTGCCAGCAGCCAAGACAGGGATTTGTACGAGCAGTACTTC. Its protein product is CASSQDRDLYEQYF.

This clonotype has just a few counts. The rearrangement links TRBV20-1 to TRBJ2-5; maybe TRBD1 (7 bases). The CDR3 is made up of 12 amino acids. CDR1 is DFQATT, CDR2 SNEGSKA, per germline (reference sequence). V was cut by 3 bases and J by 5 bases, with 10 bases left in between. The CDR3 DNA reads as TGCAGTGCTAGCCCAGGGGGGGAGACCCAGTACTTC. Translated: CSASPGGETQYF.

The CDR3 sequence is CAWSLVGIVDGGYTF. DNA for the CDR3: TGTGCCTGGAGTTTAGTAGGGATCGTGGACGGTGGCTACACCTTC. The rearrangement links TRBV30 to TRBJ1-2; D not resolved. V was clipped by 2 bases and J by 7 bases, with 20 bases between them. The germline gives CDR1 GTSNPN, CDR2 SVGIG (reference sequence). The length of the CDR3 is 15 residues.

This clonotype was picked up a small number of times. The V call is TRBV24-1, the J call TRBJ1-1, with D hard to call. Per the germline V gene, CDR1 is KGHDR and CDR2 is SFDVKD. Trimming stripped 3 bases from V and 8 bases from J, with 9 bases between. There are 12 residues in the CDR3. CDR3 sequence reads: CATSDPNREAFF. CDR3 coding DNA: TGTGCCACCAGTGATCCCAACAGAGAAGCTTTCTTT.

This clonotype was counted at least ten times. The chain employs TRBV12-3 or TRBV12-4 and TRBJ1-1, with D unclear. The CDR3 consists of 14 residues. Trimming took off 6 bases at V and 1 base at J, with 12 bases between the two ends. CDR3 sequence: CASSSPTGNTEAFF. CDR3 DNA sequence: TGTGCCAGCAGCTCTCCGACGGGGAACACTGAAGCTTTCTTT.

In this sample, this clonotype turned up many times. The chain is built from TRBV6-5 and TRBJ2-1; tentative D call: TRBD2 (5 bases). This CDR3 comprises 15 residues. The V and J ends lost 2 bases and 5 bases respectively, with 13 bases between them. Germline CDR1 and CDR2: MNHEY and SVGAGI. The CDR3 DNA follows: TGTGCCAGCAGTTACGGAGGCGGTTCCCACAATGAGCAGTTCTTC. Translated: CASSYGGGSHNEQFF.

The rearrangement joins TRBV29-1 to TRBJ1-1; D unclear. The V and J ends lost 6 bases and 1 base respectively, with 12 bases between them. The germline CDR1 and CDR2 sequences are SQVTM and ANQGSEA. CDR3 size: 13 residues. The CDR3 DNA reads as TGCAGCGTCACACCGGGCCAGAACACTGAAGCTTTCTTT. The encoded protein is CSVTPGQNTEAFF.

This sequence joins TRBV20-1 and TRBJ2-7, with 7 bases aligning to TRBD2. J lost 2 bases, V lost 5 bases, and 9 bases had no gene match. Germline values: CDR1 DFQATT, CDR2 SNEGSKA (reference sequence). CDR3 size: 14 residues. DNA of the CDR3: TGCAGTGCTCGGAGCGGGGAGGGAACCTACGAGCAGTACTTC. Translated: CSARSGEGTYEQYF.

This clonotype was picked up a small number of times. The chain combines TRBV6-1 with TRBJ2-2; 10 bases are shared with TRBD2. Germline lookup yields CDR1 MNHNS and CDR2 SASEGT. With 10 bases clipped from V and 1 base from J, the junction kept 3 bases outside the gene matches. The CDR3 sequence is 14 residues long. The CDR3 protein is CAIRLAGNTGELFF. CDR3 coding DNA: TGTGCCATCCGACTAGCGGGGAACACCGGGGAGCTGTTTTTT.

This clonotype was recorded a few times. The chain combines TRBV20-1 with TRBJ2-5, with D hard to call. CDR1 is DFQATT, CDR2 SNEGSKA, per germline (reference sequence). The germline V and J ends were trimmed by 5 bases and 2 bases, with 12 bases remaining between them. The CDR3 sequence is 13 residues long. DNA for the CDR3: TGCAGTGCTTGCCGTGTAGGGCAAGAGACCCAGTACTTC. Its protein product is CSACRVGQETQYF.

The genes are TRBV11-2 and TRBJ1-1; 7 bases map to TRBD1. The J segment lost 2 bases and the V segment lost 3 bases, leaving 6 bases of the junction unmatched. This CDR3 spans 15 amino acids. Germline CDR1 reads SGHAT; CDR2 reads FQNNGV. Here the CDR3 DNA reads TGTGCCAGCAGCTTCCCCCGGACAGGTAACACTGAAGCTTTCTTT. Amino acids: CASSFPRTGNTEAFF.

This clonotype was observed at least ten times. The chain carries TRBV9 and TRBJ1-2; D is ambiguous. CDR3 length equals 14 residues. Germline V gene lookup returns CDR1 SGDLS and CDR2 YYNGEE. Trimming removed 2 bases from V and 0 bases from J, with 8 bases in between. DNA of the CDR3: TGTGCCAGCAGCGTCAGCGTGGCTAACTATGGCTACACCTTC. This encodes CASSVSVANYGYTF.

This chain links TRBV12-3 or TRBV12-4 with TRBJ1-3; D perhaps matches TRBD1 (6 bases). The CDR3 is made up of 15 amino acids. V lost 6 bases, J lost 0 bases, and 12 bases lay in between. The CDR3 here is CASSQNRVSGNTIYF. The DNA of the CDR3 is TGTGCCAGCAGCCAAAACAGGGTCTCTGGAAACACCATATATTTT.

This clonotype showed up many times. The V gene is TRBV30, the J gene TRBJ2-1; D is unclear. The CDR3 contains 16 residues. Looked up from germline, CDR1 is GTSNPN and CDR2 is SVGIG (reference sequence). The germline V and J ends were trimmed by 3 bases and 0 bases, with 15 bases remaining between them. The CDR3 region is CAWRTPLLSSYNEQFF. CDR3 DNA sequence: TGTGCCTGGAGAACCCCCCTTCTGAGCTCCTACAATGAGCAGTTCTTC.

A few counts support this clonotype. J is TRBJ1-1 and V is TRBV5-5; unclear D gene. Germline V CDR1 and CDR2: SGHKS, YYEKEE (reference sequence). Trimming removed 2 bases from V and 1 base from J, with 9 bases in between. CDR3 length: 14 amino acids. The CDR3 spells CASSLMFTNTEAFF. CDR3 sequence (DNA): TGTGCCAGCAGCTTAATGTTCACGAACACTGAAGCTTTCTTT.

The rearrangement links TRBV20-1 to TRBJ2-5; tentatively, D is TRBD2 (6 bases). V was cut by 5 bases and J by 2 bases, with 24 bases left in between. The CDR3 extends over 17 amino acids. Germline V gives CDR1 DFQATT, CDR2 SNEGSKA (reference sequence). The CDR3 spells CSARGPPWGERQETQYF. The DNA for the CDR3 is TGCAGTGCTCGGGGACCCCCCTGGGGGGAGAGGCAAGAGACCCAGTACTTC.